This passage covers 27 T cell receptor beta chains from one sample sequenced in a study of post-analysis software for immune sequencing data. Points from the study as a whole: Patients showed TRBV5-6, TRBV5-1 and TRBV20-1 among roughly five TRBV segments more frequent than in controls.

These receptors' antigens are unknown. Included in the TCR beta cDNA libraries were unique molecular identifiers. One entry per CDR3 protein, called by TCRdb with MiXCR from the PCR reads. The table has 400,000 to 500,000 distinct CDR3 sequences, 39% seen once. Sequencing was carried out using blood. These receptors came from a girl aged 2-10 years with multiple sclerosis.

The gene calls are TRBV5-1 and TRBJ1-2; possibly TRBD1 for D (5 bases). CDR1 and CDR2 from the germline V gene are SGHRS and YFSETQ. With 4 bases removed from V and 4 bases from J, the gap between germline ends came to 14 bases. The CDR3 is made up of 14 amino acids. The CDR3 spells CASSLSDSFYGYTF. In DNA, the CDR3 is TGCGCCAGCAGCCTCAGTGACAGTTTCTATGGCTACACCTTC.

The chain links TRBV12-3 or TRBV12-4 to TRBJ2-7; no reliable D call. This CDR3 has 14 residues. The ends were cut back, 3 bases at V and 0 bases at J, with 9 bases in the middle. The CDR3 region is CASSFKIHSYEQYF. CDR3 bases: TGTGCCAGCAGTTTCAAAATACACTCCTACGAGCAGTACTTC.

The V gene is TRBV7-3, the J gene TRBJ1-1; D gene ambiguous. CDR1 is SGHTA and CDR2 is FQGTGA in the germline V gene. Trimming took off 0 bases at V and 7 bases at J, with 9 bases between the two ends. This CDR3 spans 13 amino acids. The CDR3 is CASSLTPGDEAFF. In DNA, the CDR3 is TGTGCCAGCAGCTTAACCCCGGGAGATGAAGCTTTCTTT.

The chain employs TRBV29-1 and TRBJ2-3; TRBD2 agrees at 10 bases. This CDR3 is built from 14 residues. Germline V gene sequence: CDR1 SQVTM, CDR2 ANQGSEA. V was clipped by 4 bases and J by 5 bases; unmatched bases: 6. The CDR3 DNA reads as TGCAGCGTTGCCCTAGCGGGAGAAATAGATACGCAGTATTTT. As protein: CSVALAGEIDTQYF.

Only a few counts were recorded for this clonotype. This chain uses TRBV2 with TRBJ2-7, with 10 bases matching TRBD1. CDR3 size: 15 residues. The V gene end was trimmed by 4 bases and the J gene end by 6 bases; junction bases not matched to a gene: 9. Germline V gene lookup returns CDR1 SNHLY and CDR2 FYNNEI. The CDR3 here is CASSASGTGEGEQYF. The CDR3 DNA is TGTGCCAGCAGTGCTTCCGGGACAGGGGAGGGCGAGCAGTACTTC.

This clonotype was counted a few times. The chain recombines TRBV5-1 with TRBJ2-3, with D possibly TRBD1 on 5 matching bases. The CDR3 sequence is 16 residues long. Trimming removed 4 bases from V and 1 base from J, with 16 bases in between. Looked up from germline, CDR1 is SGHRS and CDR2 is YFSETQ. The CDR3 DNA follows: TGCGCCAGCAGCATCTTGGGGCTAATCGGCACAGATACGCAGTATTTT. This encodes CASSILGLIGTDTQYF.

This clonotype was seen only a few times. The CDR3 loop is CASSLSRRTGGVKLFF. Written as DNA, the CDR3 is TGTGCCAGCAGTTTATCGAGAAGGACAGGGGGTGTCAAACTGTTTTTT. The genes are TRBV27 and TRBJ1-4; 10 nucleotides align to TRBD1. Germline CDR1 reads MNHEY; CDR2 reads SMNVEV (reference sequence). With V trimmed by 0 bases and J by 11 bases, 9 bases remained unmatched. The CDR3 loop spans 16 amino acids.

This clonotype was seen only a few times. The CDR3 DNA follows: TGTGCCATCAGTGAGTCGACTAGCAGGGAGACCCAGTACTTC. Encoded protein: CAISESTSRETQYF. J is TRBJ2-5 and V is TRBV10-3; 7 nucleotides align to TRBD2. Looked up from germline, CDR1 is ENHRY and CDR2 is SYGVKD. CDR3 size: 14 residues. The trim removed 0 bases at V and 5 bases at J, leaving 3 bases unmatched.

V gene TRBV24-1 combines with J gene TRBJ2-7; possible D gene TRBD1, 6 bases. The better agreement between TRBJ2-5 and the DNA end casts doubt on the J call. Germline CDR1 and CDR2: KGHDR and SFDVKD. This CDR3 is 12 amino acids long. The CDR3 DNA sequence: TGTGCCACCAGTTTGACAGGAGAGACCCAGTACTTC. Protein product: CATSLTGETQYF.

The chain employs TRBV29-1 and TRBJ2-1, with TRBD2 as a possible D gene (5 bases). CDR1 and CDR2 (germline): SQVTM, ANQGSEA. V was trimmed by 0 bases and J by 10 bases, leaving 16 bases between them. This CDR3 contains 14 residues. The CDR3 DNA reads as TGCAGCGTTGAAGAAGGCCGGGGTCCCTACGAGCAGTTCTTC. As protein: CSVEEGRGPYEQFF.

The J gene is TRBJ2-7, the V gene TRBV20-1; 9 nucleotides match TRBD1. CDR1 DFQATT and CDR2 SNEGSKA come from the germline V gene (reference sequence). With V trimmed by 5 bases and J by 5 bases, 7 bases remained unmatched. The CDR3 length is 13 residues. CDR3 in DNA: TGCAGTGCTGGGGGACAGGGACCCGACGAGCAGTACTTC. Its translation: CSAGGQGPDEQYF.

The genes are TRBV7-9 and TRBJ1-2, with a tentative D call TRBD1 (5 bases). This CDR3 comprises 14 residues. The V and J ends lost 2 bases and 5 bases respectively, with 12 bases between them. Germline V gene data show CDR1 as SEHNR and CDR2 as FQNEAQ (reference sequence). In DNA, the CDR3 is TGTGCCAGCAGCTTATCGGGGACCTATTATGGCTACACCTTC. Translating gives CASSLSGTYYGYTF.

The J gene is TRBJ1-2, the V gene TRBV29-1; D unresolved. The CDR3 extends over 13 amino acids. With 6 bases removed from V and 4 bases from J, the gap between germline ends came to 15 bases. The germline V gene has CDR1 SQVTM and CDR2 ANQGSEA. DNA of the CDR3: TGCAGCGTCCCATCCCCCTCCTTCTATGGCTACACCTTC. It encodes CSVPSPSFYGYTF.

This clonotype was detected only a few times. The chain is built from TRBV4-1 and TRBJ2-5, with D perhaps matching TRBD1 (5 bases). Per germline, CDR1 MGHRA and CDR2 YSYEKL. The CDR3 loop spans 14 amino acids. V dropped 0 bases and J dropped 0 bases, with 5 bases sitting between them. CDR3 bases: TGCGCCAGCAGCCAAGAAGGGGACCAAGAGACCCAGTACTTC. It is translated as CASSQEGDQETQYF.

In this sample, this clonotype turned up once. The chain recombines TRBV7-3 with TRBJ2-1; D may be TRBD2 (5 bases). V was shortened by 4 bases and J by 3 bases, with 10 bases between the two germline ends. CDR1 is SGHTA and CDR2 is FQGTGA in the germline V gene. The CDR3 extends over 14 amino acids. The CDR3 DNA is TGTGCCAGCAGCTCAAAACTAGGCTACAATGAGCAGTTCTTC. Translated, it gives CASSSKLGYNEQFF. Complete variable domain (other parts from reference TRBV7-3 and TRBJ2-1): GAGVSQTPSNKVTEKGKYVELRCDPISGHTALYWYRQSLGQGPEFLIYFQGTGAADDSGLPNDRFFAVRPEGSVSTLKIQRTERGDSAVYLCASSSKLGYNEQFFGPGTRLTVL.

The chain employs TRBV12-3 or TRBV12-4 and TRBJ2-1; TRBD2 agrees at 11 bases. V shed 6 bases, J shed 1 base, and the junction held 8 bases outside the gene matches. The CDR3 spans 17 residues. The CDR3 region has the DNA TGTGCCAGCAGAGACTTAGCGGGAGGGCCTTCCTACAATGAGCAGTTCTTC. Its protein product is CASRDLAGGPSYNEQFF.

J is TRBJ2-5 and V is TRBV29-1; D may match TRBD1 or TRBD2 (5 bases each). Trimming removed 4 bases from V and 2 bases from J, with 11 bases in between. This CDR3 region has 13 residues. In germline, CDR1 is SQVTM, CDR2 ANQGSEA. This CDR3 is CSVGGVGQETQYF. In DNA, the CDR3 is TGCAGCGTTGGAGGGGTAGGGCAAGAGACCCAGTACTTC.

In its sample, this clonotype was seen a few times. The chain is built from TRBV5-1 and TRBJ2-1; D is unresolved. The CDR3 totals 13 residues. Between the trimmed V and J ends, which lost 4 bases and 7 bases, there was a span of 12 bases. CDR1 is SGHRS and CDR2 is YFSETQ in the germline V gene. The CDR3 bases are TGCGCCAGCAGCCCGTCGGACGGGAATGAGCAGTTCTTC. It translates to CASSPSDGNEQFF.

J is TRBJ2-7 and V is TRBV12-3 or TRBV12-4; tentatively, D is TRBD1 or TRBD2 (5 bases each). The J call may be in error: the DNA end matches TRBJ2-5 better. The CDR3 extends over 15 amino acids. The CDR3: CASSFATGSGETQYF. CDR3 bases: TGTGCCAGCAGTTTCGCCACAGGTTCGGGGGAGACCCAGTACTTC.

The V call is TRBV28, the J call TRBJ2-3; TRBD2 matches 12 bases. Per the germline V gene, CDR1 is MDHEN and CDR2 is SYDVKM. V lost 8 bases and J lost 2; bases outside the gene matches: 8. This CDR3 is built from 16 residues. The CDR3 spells CASLLAGGRYTDTQYF. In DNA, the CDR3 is TGTGCCAGCCTGCTAGCGGGGGGGCGATACACAGATACGCAGTATTTT.

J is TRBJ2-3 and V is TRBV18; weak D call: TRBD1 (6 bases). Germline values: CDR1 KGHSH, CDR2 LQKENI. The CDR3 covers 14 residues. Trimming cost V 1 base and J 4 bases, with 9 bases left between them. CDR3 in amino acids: CASSPRQAADTQYF. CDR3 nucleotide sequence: TGTGCCAGCTCACCACGACAGGCCGCAGATACGCAGTATTTT.

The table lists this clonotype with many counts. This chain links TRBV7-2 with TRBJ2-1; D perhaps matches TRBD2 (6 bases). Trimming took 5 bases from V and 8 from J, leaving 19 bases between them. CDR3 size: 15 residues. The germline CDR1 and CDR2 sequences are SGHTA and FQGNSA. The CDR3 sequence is CASSPPGLRGHEQFF. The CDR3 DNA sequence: TGTGCCAGCAGCCCTCCTGGGTTGCGGGGACATGAGCAGTTCTTC.

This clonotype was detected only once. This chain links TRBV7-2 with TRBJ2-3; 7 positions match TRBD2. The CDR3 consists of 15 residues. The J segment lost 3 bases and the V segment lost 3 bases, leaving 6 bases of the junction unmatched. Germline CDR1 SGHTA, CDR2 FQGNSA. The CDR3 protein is CASSLDGTKTDTQYF. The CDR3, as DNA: TGTGCCAGCAGCTTGGACGGGACTAAAACAGATACGCAGTATTTT.

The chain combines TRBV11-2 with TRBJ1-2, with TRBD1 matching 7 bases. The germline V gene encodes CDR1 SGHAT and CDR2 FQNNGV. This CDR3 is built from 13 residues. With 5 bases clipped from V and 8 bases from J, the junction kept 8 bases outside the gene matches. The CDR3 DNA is TGTGCCAGCAGCCCGGACAGGACTGGCGGCTACACCTTC. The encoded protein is CASSPDRTGGYTF.

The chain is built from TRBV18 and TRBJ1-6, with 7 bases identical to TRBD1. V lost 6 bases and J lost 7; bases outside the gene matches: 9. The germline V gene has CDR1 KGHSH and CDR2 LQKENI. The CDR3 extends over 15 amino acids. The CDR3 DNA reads TGTGCCAGCTCCCACCGCGACAGGGAGAATTCACCCCTCCACTTT. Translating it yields CASSHRDRENSPLHF.

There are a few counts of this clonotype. CDR3 sequence (DNA): TGTGCCAGCAGTAACCGGGACGAAGATGGCTACACCTTC. Its protein product is CASSNRDEDGYTF. This sequence joins TRBV6-5 and TRBJ1-2, with a tentative D call TRBD1 (5 bases). The V and J ends lost 5 bases and 6 bases respectively, with 13 bases between them. Germline CDR1 reads MNHEY; CDR2 reads SVGAGI. This CDR3 contains 13 residues.

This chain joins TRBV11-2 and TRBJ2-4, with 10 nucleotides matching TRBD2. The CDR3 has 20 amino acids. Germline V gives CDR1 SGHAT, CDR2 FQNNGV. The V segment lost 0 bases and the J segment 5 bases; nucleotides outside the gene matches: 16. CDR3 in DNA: TGTGCCAGCAGCTTAGATCCCAGCGGGAGGGCCGCAAGACCCGAAAACATTCAGTACTTC. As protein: CASSLDPSGRAARPENIQYF.